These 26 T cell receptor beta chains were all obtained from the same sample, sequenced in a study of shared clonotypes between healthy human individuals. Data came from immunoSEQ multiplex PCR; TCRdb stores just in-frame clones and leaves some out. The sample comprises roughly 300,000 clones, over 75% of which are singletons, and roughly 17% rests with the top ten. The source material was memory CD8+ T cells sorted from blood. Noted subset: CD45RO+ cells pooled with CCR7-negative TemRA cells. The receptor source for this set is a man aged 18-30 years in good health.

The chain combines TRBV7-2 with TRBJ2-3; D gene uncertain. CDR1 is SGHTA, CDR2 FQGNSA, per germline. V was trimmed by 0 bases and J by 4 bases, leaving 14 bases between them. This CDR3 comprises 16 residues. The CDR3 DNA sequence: TGTGCCAGCAGCTTAGCGTGGCTCCCTAAGGCAGATACGCAGTATTTT. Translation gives CASSLAWLPKADTQYF. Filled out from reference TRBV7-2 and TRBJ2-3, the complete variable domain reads GAGVSQSPSNKVTEKGKDVELRCDPISGHTALYWYRQSLGQGLEFLIYFQGNSAPDKSGLPSDRFSAERTGGSVSTLTIQRTQQEDSAVYLCASSLAWLPKADTQYFGPGTRLTVL.

The CDR3 spells CASSWDTNYGYTF. The CDR3 DNA is TGTGCCAGCAGTTGGGACACAAACTATGGCTACACCTTC. The chain couples TRBV28 to TRBJ1-2, with D tentatively TRBD1 (6 bases). Looked up from germline, CDR1 is MDHEN and CDR2 is SYDVKM. Trimming pared 4 bases from V and 2 bases from J, leaving 8 bases between. CDR3 length: 13 residues.

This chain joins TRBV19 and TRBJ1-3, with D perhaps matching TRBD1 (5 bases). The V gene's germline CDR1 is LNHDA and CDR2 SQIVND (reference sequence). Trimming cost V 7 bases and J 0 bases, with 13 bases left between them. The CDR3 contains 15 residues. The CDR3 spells CASTRPTDSGNTIYF. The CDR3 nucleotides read TGTGCCAGTACCCGCCCGACAGACTCTGGAAACACCATATATTTT.

The CDR3 region is CASNGLAGLKNEQFF. CDR3 DNA sequence: TGTGCCAGCAATGGACTAGCGGGGCTGAAAAATGAGCAGTTCTTC. This chain links TRBV7-9 with TRBJ2-1; TRBD2 aligns across 12 bases. The CDR3 loop spans 15 amino acids. J gave up 7 bases and V 7 bases, and 8 bases lay outside the gene matches. Germline V CDR1 and CDR2: SEHNR, FQNEAQ (reference sequence).

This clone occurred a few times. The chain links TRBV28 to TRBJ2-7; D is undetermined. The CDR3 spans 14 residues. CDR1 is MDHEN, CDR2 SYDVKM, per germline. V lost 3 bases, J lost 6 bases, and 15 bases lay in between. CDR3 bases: TGTGCCAGCAGTTTTCAAAGGGTCGGTCTCGAGCAGTACTTC. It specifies CASSFQRVGLEQYF.

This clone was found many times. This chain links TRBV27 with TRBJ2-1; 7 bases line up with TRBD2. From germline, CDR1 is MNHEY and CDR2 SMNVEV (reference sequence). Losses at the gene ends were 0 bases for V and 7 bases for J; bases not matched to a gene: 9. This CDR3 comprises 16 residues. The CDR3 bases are TGTGCCAGCAGTTTATCCCCCACGGGAGGTGGAAATGAGCAGTTCTTC. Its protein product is CASSLSPTGGGNEQFF.

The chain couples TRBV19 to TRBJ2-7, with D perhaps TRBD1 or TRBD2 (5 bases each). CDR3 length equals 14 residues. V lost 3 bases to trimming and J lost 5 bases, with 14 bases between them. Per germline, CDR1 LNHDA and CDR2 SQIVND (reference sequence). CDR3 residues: CASSMGTPIHEQYF. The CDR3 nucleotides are TGTGCCAGTAGTATGGGGACCCCCATTCACGAGCAGTACTTC.

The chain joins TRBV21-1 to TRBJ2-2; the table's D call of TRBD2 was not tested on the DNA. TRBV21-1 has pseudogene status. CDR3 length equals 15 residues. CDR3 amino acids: CASSFQLAHTGELFF. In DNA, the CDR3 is TGTGCCAGCAGCTTTCAACTAGCGCACACCGGGGAGCTGTTTTTT.

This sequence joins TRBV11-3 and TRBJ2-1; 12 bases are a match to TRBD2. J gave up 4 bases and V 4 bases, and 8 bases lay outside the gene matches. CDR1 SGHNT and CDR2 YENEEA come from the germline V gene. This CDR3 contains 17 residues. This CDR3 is CASSSRTSGASYNEQFF. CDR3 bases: TGTGCCAGCAGCTCTAGGACTAGCGGGGCTTCTTACAATGAGCAGTTCTTC.

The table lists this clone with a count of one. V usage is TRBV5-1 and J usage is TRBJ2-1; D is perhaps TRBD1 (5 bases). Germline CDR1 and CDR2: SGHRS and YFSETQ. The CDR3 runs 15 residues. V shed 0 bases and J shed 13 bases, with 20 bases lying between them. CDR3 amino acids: CASSLVGQGTNNQFF. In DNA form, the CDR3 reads TGCGCCAGCAGCTTGGTAGGACAAGGTACAAATAATCAGTTCTTC.

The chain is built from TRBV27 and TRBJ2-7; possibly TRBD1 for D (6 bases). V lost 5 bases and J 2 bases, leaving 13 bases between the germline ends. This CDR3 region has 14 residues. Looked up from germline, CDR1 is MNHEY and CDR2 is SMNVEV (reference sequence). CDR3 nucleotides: TGTGCCAGCAGTCTCCGGGACAACACCTACGAGCAGTACTTC. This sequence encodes CASSLRDNTYEQYF.

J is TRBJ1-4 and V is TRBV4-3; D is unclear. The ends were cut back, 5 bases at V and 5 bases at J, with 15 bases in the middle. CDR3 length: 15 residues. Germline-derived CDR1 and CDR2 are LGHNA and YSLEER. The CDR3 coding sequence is TGCGCCAGCAGCGAGAGTATCCAGACGAATGAAAAACTGTTTTTT. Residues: CASSESIQTNEKLFF.

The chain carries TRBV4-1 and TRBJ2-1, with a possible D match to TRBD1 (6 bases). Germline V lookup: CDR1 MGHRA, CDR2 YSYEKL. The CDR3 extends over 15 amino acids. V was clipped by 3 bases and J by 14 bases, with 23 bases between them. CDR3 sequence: CASSHPGLTGPGEFF. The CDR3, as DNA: TGCGCCAGCAGCCATCCTGGCCTCACAGGGCCCGGGGAGTTCTTC.

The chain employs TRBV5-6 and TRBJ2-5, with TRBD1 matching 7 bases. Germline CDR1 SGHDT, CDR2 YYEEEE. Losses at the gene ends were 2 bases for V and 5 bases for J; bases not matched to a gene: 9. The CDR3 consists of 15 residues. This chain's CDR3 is CASSFPTGDAETQYF. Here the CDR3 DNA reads TGTGCCAGCAGCTTCCCCACAGGGGACGCGGAGACCCAGTACTTC.

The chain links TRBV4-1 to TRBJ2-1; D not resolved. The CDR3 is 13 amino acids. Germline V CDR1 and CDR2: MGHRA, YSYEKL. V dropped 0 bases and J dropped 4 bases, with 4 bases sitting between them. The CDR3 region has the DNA TGCGCCAGCAGCCAAGACACTTACAATGAGCAGTTCTTC. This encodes CASSQDTYNEQFF.

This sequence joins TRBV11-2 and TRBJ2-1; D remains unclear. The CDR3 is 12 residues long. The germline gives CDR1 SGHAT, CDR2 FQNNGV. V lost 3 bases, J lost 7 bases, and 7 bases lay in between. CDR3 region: CASSFGYNEQFF. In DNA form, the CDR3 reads TGTGCCAGCAGCTTCGGATATAATGAGCAGTTCTTC.

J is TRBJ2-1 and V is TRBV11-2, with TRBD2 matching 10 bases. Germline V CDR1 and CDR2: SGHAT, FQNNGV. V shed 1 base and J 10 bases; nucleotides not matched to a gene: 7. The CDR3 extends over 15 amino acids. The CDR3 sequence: CASSLGLAGVREQFF. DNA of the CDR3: TGTGCCAGCAGCTTAGGGCTAGCGGGGGTCAGAGAGCAGTTCTTC.

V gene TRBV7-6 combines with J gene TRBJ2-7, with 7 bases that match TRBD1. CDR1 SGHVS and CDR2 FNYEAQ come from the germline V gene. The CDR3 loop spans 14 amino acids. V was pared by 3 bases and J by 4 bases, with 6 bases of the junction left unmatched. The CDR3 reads CASSFRQGWYEQYF. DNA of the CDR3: TGTGCCAGCAGCTTTAGACAGGGATGGTACGAGCAGTACTTC.

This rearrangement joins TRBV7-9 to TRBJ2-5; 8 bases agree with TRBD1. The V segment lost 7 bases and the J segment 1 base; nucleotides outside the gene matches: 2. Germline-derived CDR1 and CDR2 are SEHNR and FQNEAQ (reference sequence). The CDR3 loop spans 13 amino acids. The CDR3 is CASKTGAQETQYF. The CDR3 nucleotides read TGTGCCAGCAAGACAGGGGCCCAAGAGACCCAGTACTTC.

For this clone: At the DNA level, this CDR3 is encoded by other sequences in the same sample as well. The CDR3 loop reads CASSTGQGARETQYF. The CDR3 region has the DNA TGTGCCAGCAGTACCGGACAGGGGGCGAGGGAGACCCAGTACTTC. The V gene is TRBV27, the J gene TRBJ2-5; TRBD1 matches at 11 bases. J was trimmed by 5 bases and V by 5 bases; bases with no gene match: 7. The length of the CDR3 is 15 residues. From germline, CDR1 is MNHEY and CDR2 SMNVEV (reference sequence).

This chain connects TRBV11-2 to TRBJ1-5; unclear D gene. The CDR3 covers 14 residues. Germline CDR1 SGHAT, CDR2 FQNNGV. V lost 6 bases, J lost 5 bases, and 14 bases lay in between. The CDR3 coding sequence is TGTGCCAGCAGTCTTACGGCCGGGGATCAGCCCCAGCATTTT. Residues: CASSLTAGDQPQHF.

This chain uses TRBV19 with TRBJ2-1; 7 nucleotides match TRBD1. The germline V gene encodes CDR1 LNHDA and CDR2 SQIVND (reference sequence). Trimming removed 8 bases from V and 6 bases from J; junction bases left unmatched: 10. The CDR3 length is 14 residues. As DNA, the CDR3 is TGTGCCAGTCAGGACAGGTGGGAAGTCAATGAGCAGTTCTTC. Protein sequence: CASQDRWEVNEQFF.

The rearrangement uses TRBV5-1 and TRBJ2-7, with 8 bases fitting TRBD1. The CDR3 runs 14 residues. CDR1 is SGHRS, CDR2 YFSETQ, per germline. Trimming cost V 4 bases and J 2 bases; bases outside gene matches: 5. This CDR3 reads CASSDRGTAYEQYF. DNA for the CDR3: TGCGCCAGCAGCGACAGGGGAACCGCCTACGAGCAGTACTTC.

The CDR3: CASSYSEEGGELFF. The CDR3 bases are TGTGCCAGCAGTTACTCAGAGGAGGGCGGGGAGCTGTTTTTT. The chain uses TRBV6-6 and TRBJ2-2; a possible D gene is TRBD2 (6 bases). V was shortened by 0 bases and J by 7 bases, with 9 bases between the two germline ends. The germline V gene encodes CDR1 MNHNY and CDR2 SVGAGI (reference sequence). The CDR3 length is 14 residues.

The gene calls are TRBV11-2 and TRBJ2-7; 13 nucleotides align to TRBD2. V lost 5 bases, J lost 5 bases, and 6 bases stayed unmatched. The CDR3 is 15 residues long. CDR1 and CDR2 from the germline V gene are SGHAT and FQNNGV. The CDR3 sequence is CASSPGLAGAHEQYF. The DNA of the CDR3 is TGTGCCAGCAGCCCAGGACTAGCGGGAGCCCACGAGCAGTACTTC.

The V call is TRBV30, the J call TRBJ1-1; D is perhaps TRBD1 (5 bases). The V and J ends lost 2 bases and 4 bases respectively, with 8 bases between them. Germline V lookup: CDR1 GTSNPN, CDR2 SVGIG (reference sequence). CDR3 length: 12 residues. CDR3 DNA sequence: TGTGCCTGGAGTATCGGGGGCACTGAAGCTTTCTTT. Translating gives CAWSIGGTEAFF.